One sample yielded the 10 T cell receptor beta chains listed below, sequenced in a study of Graves' ophthalmopathy and Graves' hyperthyroidism. Amplification of the TCR beta CDR3 regions used RNA transcripts (as template). The authors performed first-round RT-PCR with HTBI primers and then a second-round multiplex PCR. TCRdb itself ran the multiplex PCR reads through MiXCR, one entry per CDR3 protein. Among 150,000 to 200,000 distinct CDR3 sequences, under 45% were seen once, and the ten largest hold nearly 9%. Sample: peripheral blood. The receptors originated from a man aged 30-40 years with Graves' ophthalmopathy.

The table lists this clonotype with a few counts. The rearrangement uses TRBV5-5 and TRBJ2-7, with 10 bases identical to TRBD2. Germline V CDR1 and CDR2: SGHKS, YYEKEE (reference sequence). The V gene end was trimmed by 4 bases and the J gene end by 3 bases; junction bases not matched to a gene: 4. The CDR3 is 14 residues long. The CDR3 bases are TGTGCCAGCAGCCCAGCGGGAGGGTTCTACGAGCAGTACTTC. Translated, it gives CASSPAGGFYEQYF.

The V gene is TRBV28, the J gene TRBJ2-7, with 7 positions matching TRBD1. CDR3 length: 14 amino acids. Per the germline V gene, CDR1 is MDHEN and CDR2 is SYDVKM. Unmatched junction bases numbered 7, after V lost 4 bases and J lost 4 bases. The CDR3 sequence is CASSYKTGWYEQYF. The CDR3 DNA is TGTGCCAGCAGTTACAAGACAGGGTGGTACGAGCAGTACTTC.

This clonotype was counted many times. Written as DNA, the CDR3 is TGTGCCAGCAGTCTCTGGACAGGACAAGAGACCCAGTACTTC. Its protein product is CASSLWTGQETQYF. J is TRBJ2-5 and V is TRBV12-3 or TRBV12-4; 7 bases map to TRBD1. The CDR3 consists of 14 residues. With 5 bases clipped from V and 2 bases from J, the junction kept 5 bases outside the gene matches.

The rearrangement uses TRBV29-1 and TRBJ2-5; D perhaps matches TRBD2 (6 bases). This CDR3 is built from 16 residues. CDR1 is SQVTM, CDR2 ANQGSEA, per germline. V was shortened by 2 bases and J by 5 bases, with 21 bases between the two germline ends. The CDR3: CSVEPWRGQAKETQYF. The CDR3 DNA reads TGCAGCGTTGAACCTTGGCGGGGTCAGGCGAAGGAGACCCAGTACTTC.

This clonotype has at least ten counts. The gene calls are TRBV6-2 or TRBV6-3 and TRBJ2-7, with TRBD2 matching over 8 bases. This CDR3 spans 13 amino acids. Trimming cost V 4 bases and J 6 bases; bases outside gene matches: 5. Looked up from germline, CDR1 is MNHEY and CDR2 is SVGEGT. This CDR3 is CASSSRGLAEQYF. The CDR3 nucleotides are TGTGCCAGCAGTTCCCGAGGACTAGCCGAGCAGTACTTC.

The table lists this clonotype with many counts. The CDR3 carries no conserved terminal phenylalanine or tryptophan, so it likely arises from a read error. This chain links TRBV3-1 with TRBJ1-1; no clear D gene. Trimming stripped 3 bases from V and 7 bases from J, with 6 bases between. The CDR3 spans 11 residues. The germline V gene has CDR1 LGHDT and CDR2 YNNKEL (reference sequence). This CDR3 is CASSQSFEAFS. Here the CDR3 DNA reads TGTGCCAGCAGCCAGAGCTTTGAAGCTTTCTCT.

This clonotype was observed many times. The V and J genes are TRBV2 and TRBJ2-2; no firm D call. From germline, CDR1 is SNHLY and CDR2 FYNNEI. The CDR3 contains 12 residues. V dropped 6 bases and J dropped 3 bases, with 5 bases sitting between them. CDR3 in amino acids: CASRGDTGELFF. The CDR3 DNA is TGTGCCAGCAGGGGCGACACCGGGGAGCTGTTTTTT.

Ten or more counts support this clonotype. The chain has TRBV6-1 and TRBJ1-6; 7 positions agree with TRBD1. There are 15 residues in the CDR3. Germline CDR1 is MNHNS and CDR2 is SASEGT. The V gene end was trimmed by 0 bases and the J gene end by 11 bases; junction bases not matched to a gene: 7. The CDR3: CASSEAGGARTPLHF. The CDR3, as DNA: TGTGCCAGCAGTGAAGCAGGGGGCGCTCGGACACCCCTCCACTTT.

This clonotype was seen more than once but under ten times. The chain employs TRBV6-5 and TRBJ1-2; D is unclear. Trimming removed 0 bases at V and 1 base at J, with 6 bases between. CDR3 length equals 14 residues. Germline V CDR1 and CDR2: MNHEY, SVGAGI. CDR3 loop: CASSYSRVNYGYTF. The CDR3 DNA follows: TGTGCCAGCAGTTACTCTCGGGTTAACTATGGCTACACCTTC.

Ten or more counts support this clonotype. The rearrangement uses TRBV6-1 and TRBJ1-2, with 8 bases matching TRBD1. V was clipped by 0 bases and J by 4 bases; unmatched bases: 7. This CDR3 region has 16 residues. Germline V gene lookup returns CDR1 MNHNS and CDR2 SASEGT. The CDR3 region is CASSEAQDRDLYGYTF. The CDR3 bases are TGTGCCAGCAGTGAAGCTCAGGACAGGGACCTCTATGGCTACACCTTC.